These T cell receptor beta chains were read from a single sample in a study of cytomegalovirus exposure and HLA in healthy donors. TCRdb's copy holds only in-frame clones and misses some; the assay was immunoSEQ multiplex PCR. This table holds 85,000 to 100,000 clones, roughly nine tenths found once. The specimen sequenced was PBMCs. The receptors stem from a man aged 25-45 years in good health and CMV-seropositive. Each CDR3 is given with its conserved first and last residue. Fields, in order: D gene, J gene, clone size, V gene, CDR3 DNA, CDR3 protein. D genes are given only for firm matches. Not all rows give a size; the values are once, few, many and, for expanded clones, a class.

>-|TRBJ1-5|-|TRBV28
TGTGCCAGCAGTTCACCTATTTTCAATCAGCCCCAGCATTTT
CASSSPIFNQPQHF
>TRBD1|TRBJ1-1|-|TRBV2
TGTGCCAGCAGTGACTCAGGGGGAACTGAAGCTTTCTTT
CASSDSGGTEAFF
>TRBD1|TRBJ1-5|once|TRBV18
TGTGCCAGCTCACCAGGGACAGGGGGCGTCGGTCAGCCCCAGCATTTT
CASSPGTGGVGQPQHF
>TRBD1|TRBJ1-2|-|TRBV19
TGTGCCAGTAGTACAACCGGGACAGGAAACTATGGCTACACCTTC
CASSTTGTGNYGYTF
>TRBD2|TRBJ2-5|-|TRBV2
TGTGCCAGCCTCGGGACTAGGTACCAAGAGACCCAGTACTTC
CASLGTRYQETQYF
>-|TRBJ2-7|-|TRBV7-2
TGTGCCAGCAGCTTATGGGAACAGGGTCTAGCCGGCGAGCAGTACTTC
CASSLWEQGLAGEQYF
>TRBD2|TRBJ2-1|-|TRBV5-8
TGTGCCAGCAGCGAAGGACTAGCGGGTAATGAGCAGTTCTTC
CASSEGLAGNEQFF
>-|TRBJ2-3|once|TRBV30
TGTGCCTGGACACGGACTAGCACAGATACGCAGTATTTT
CAWTRTSTDTQYF
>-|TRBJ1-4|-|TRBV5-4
TGTGCCAGCAGTCAGGCCCCAACTAATGAAAAACTGTTTTTT
CASSQAPTNEKLFF
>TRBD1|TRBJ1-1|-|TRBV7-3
TGTGCCAGCAGCTTCCTCGACAGGGGTGATAAGGTAAACACTGAAGCTTTCTTT
CASSFLDRGDKVNTEAFF
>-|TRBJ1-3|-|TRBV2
TGTGCCAGCAGTCCGCAGGGCCTGGGCTCTGGAAACACCATATATTTT
CASSPQGLGSGNTIYF
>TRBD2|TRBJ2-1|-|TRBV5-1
TGCGCCAGCAGCTTGACTAGCGGGGCCTACAATGAGCAGTTCTTC
CASSLTSGAYNEQFF
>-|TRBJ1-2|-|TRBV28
TGTGCCAGCAGTTTGACAGGTAGCTATGGCTACACCTTC
CASSLTGSYGYTF
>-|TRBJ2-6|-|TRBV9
TGTGCCAGCAGCGTATTGGGGAGCTCTGGGGCCAACGTCCTGACTTTC
CASSVLGSSGANVLTF
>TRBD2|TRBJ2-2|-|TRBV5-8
TGTGCCAGCAGCGAGGGACTAGCGGGAGCGGTCGGGGAGCTGTTTTTT
CASSEGLAGAVGELFF
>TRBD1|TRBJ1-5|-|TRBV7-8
TGTGCCAGCAGCTCCCGGGACAGGGTAGGCCAGCCCCAGCATTTT
CASSSRDRVGQPQHF
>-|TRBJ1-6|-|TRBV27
TGTGCCAGCAGTCGGCCCGGCGGCGGAGCCCACTTT
CASSRPGGGAHF
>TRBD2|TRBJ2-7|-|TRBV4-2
TGTGCCAGCAGCCAAGAAGGGACTAGCGGGACCTACGAGCAGTACTTC
CASSQEGTSGTYEQYF
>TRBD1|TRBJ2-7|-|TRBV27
TGTGCCAGCGGCTGGACAGGGGAGACCTACGAGCAGTACTTC
CASGWTGETYEQYF
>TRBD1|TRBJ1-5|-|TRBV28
TGTGCCAGCAGAATAGGAGGACAGGGATCCCTCAATCAGCCCCAGCATTTT
CASRIGGQGSLNQPQHF
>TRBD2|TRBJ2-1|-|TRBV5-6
TGTGCCAGCAATGGCGGGAGTGGGGTGAATGAGCAGTTCTTC
CASNGGSGVNEQFF
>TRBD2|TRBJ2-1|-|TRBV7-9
TGTGCCAGCAGCTCTACGGGACTACTCTACAATGAGCAGTTCTTC
CASSSTGLLYNEQFF
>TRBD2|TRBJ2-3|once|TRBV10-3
TGTGCCATCAGTGAGTCGGGAGGGAGTCCAGATACGCAGTATTTT
CAISESGGSPDTQYF
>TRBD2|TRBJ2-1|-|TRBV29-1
TGCAGCGTTGAAGATCCGGGGACTAGCGGGATCAATGAGCAGTTCTTC
CSVEDPGTSGINEQFF
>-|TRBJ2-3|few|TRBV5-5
TGTGCCAGCAGCACACAGGGATCAACAGATACGCAGTATTTT
CASSTQGSTDTQYF
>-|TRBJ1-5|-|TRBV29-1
TGCAGCGTTATCCTCCGGGGGGCAAATCAGCCCCAGCATTTT
CSVILRGANQPQHF
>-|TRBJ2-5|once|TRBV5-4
TGTGCCAGCAGCTTGGACAACAGAGACCAAGAGACCCAGTACTTC
CASSLDNRDQETQYF
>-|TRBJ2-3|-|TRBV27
TGTGCCAGCAGTTCCCGGGACTTATTATACGGTACGCAGTATTTT
CASSSRDLLYGTQYF
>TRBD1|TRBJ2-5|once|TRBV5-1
TGCGCCAGCAGCTGGGCAGGACAGGGGTCGGAGACCCAGTACTTC
CASSWAGQGSETQYF